This T cell receptor (beta chain) originates from a study of Tregs in tolerant kidney transplant recipients. Data came from immunoSEQ multiplex PCR; TCRdb stores just in-frame clones and leaves some out. The sample holds 50,000 to 80,000 clones; nearly 98% are singletons and the top ten take 0.3% to 0.4%. The ends were cut back, 0 bases at V and 2 bases at J, with 8 bases in the middle. The CDR3 is made up of 15 amino acids. The germline V gene encodes CDR1 LGHNA and CDR2 YSLEER. Thawed PBMCs were FACS-sorted into unstimulated CD4+CD25+CD127- regulatory T cells, CD4+CD25- non-regulatory cells, CD4 and CD8 cells. Regulatory T cells were sorted from thawed PBMCs rested overnight at 37°C with around 220 IU/ml IL-2.

The sample was Tregs from blood, taken before the transplant. This rearrangement joins TRBV4-3 to TRBJ2-1; D uncertain. This receptor was obtained from a human donor who received a combined kidney and bone marrow transplant. CDR3 region: CASSQERVPYNEQFF. The CDR3 DNA reads as TGCGCCAGCAGCCAAGAAAGAGTCCCCTACAATGAGCAGTTCTTC.